This entry lists 9 T cell receptor beta chains sequenced from one sample in a study of cytomegalovirus exposure and HLA in healthy donors. TCRdb's table, derived via immunoSEQ multiplex PCR, lists solely in-frame clones and lacks some. The sample carries about 200,000 clones, roughly 85% recorded once. The material sequenced was PBMCs. These receptors were collected from a woman under 30 in good health and CMV-seronegative.

This chain connects TRBV7-7 to TRBJ2-3; 7 bases line up with TRBD2. Germline V gene sequence: CDR1 SSHAT, CDR2 FNYEAQ (reference sequence). CDR3 length equals 17 residues. The V gene end was trimmed by 6 bases and the J gene end by 3 bases; junction bases not matched to a gene: 15. The CDR3 protein is CASSQREGPVGTDTQYF. CDR3 bases: TGTGCCAGCAGTCAAAGGGAGGGACCAGTCGGGACAGATACGCAGTATTTT.

V usage is TRBV7-3 and J usage is TRBJ2-1, with TRBD2 matching 11 bases. The CDR3 extends over 15 amino acids. V gave up 5 bases and J gave up 7 bases; unmatched junction bases: 7. Germline CDR1 SGHTA, CDR2 FQGTGA. The CDR3 region has the DNA TGTGCCAGCAGCGGACTAGCGGGTAGTGGTAATGAGCAGTTCTTC. Translating gives CASSGLAGSGNEQFF.

V is TRBV5-1 and J is TRBJ2-4, with 7 bases that match TRBD1. The CDR3 runs to 16 residues. Germline loops: CDR1 SGHRS, CDR2 YFSETQ. After removal of 1 base from V and 3 bases from J, the junction contained 7 bases not matched to a gene. Written as DNA, the CDR3 is TGCGCCAGCAGCTTGACAGGGGAGACGAGCAAAAACATTCAGTACTTC. It translates to CASSLTGETSKNIQYF.

This chain links TRBV29-1 with TRBJ1-4; TRBD1 matches 9 bases. Trimming took 8 bases from V and 7 from J; bases not matched to a gene: 5. CDR1 is SQVTM, CDR2 ANQGSEA, per germline. This CDR3 has 12 amino acids. The CDR3 nucleotides read TGCAGCTACCGGGACAGGGCTGAAAAACTGTTTTTT. This codes for CSYRDRAEKLFF.

The chain combines TRBV9 with TRBJ1-4; D unclear. The CDR3 consists of 14 residues. CDR1 and CDR2 from the germline V gene are SGDLS and YYNGEE. Trimming stripped 2 bases from V and 5 bases from J, with 10 bases between. This CDR3 is CASSVQVSNEKLFF. CDR3 in DNA: TGTGCCAGCAGCGTGCAGGTATCAAATGAAAAACTGTTTTTT.

The J gene is TRBJ2-1, the V gene TRBV30; either TRBD1 or TRBD2 may supply D (5 bases each). The germline V gene has CDR1 GTSNPN and CDR2 SVGIG (reference sequence). V gave up 8 bases and J gave up 6 bases, with 17 bases separating them. CDR3 length: 13 amino acids. The CDR3 bases are TGTGCCGCCGAGGCCGTTGGGGGCAATGAGCAGTTCTTC. The encoded protein is CAAEAVGGNEQFF.

Notes on this clone: It is likely a read error, because the conserved phenylalanine at the end of the CDR3 is missing. The limits of the CDR3 on the DNA are not certain, so only TCRdb's listed CDR3 is given. This chain connects TRBV6-1 to TRBJ1-2; TRBD1 was called by the table and not checked on the DNA. The length of the CDR3 is 11 amino acids, counting both ends. Germline-derived CDR1 and CDR2 are MNHNS and SASEGT. CDR3 protein: CASSSDSPRMI.

The J gene is TRBJ2-3, the V gene TRBV4-1; no definite D call. Trimming pared 0 bases from V and 0 bases from J, leaving 16 bases between. Germline CDR1 reads MGHRA; CDR2 reads YSYEKL. This CDR3 has 18 amino acids. The CDR3 protein is CASSQDPKKPASTDTQYF. The CDR3 nucleotides read TGCGCCAGCAGCCAAGATCCGAAGAAACCAGCTAGCACAGATACGCAGTATTTT.

V and J are TRBV6-5 and TRBJ2-2; 11 positions match TRBD2. CDR1 is MNHEY, CDR2 SVGAGI, per germline. This CDR3 is 15 amino acids long. J gave up 6 bases and V 6 bases, and 6 bases lay outside the gene matches. The CDR3 reads CASRHKTSGAGELFF. The CDR3 DNA reads TGTGCCAGCAGACATAAGACTAGCGGGGCCGGGGAGCTGTTTTTT.